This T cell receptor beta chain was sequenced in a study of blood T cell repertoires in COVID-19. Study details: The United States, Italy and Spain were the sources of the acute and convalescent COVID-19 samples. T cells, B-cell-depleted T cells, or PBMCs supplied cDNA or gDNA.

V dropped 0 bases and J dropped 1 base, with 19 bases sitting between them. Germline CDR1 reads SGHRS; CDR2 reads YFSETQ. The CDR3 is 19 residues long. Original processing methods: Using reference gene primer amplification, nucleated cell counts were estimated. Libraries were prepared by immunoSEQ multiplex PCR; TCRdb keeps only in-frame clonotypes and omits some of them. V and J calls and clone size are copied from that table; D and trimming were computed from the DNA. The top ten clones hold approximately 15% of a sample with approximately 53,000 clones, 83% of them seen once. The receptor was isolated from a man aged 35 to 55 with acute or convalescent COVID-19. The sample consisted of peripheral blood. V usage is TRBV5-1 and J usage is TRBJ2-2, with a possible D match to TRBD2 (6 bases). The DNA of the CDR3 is TGCGCCAGCAGCTTGGCCTTTCAAGGCGGAGGGAAGAACACCGGGGAGCTGTTTTTT. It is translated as CASSLAFQGGGKNTGELFF.